The rows below give T cell receptor beta chains drawn from one sample of a study of blood T cell repertoires in COVID-19. Assay used: immunoSEQ multiplex PCR; TCRdb lists only in-frame clones, some missing. Here the sample spans approximately 330,000 clones, roughly 86% being singletons. Sequencing was performed on peripheral blood. All receptors derive from a man aged 25-45 years with COVID-19, enrolled during active disease. Both conserved end residues are part of each CDR3. The D gene is left open where the match is weak. Rows give clone size only sometimes, using once, few, many, or a class for an expanded clone.

j_call d_call v_call clone_size cdr3_nt cdr3_aa
TRBJ2-7 . TRBV19 . TGTGCCAGTAGTATGATGGGTGGGAGCTCCTACGAGCAGTACTTC CASSMMGGSSYEQYF
TRBJ1-1 . TRBV2 . TGTGCCAGCAGTGTTATTCCAGTGAACACTGAAGCTTTCTTT CASSVIPVNTEAFF
TRBJ1-2 . TRBV27 . TGTGCCAGCAGTCCCTCGAGCGGAGCGGTTCTGTATGGCTACACCTTC CASSPSSGAVLYGYTF
TRBJ2-3 TRBD2 TRBV28 . TGTGCCAGCAGTAAGCGGGGGGGCACAGATACGCAGTATTTT CASSKRGGTDTQYF
TRBJ1-2 . TRBV10-3 . TGTGCCATCAGTCCTTTAAGCGGGCAGTTGAATGGCTACACCTTC CAISPLSGQLNGYTF
TRBJ2-1 TRBD2 TRBV7-7 few TGTGCCAGCAGCTTAGGACTAGCGGGAGAGTACAATGAGCAGTTCTTC CASSLGLAGEYNEQFF
TRBJ2-2 TRBD2 TRBV24-1 . TGTGCCACCAGTGACCCCACTAGCGGAGAGAACACCGGGGAGCTGTTTTTT CATSDPTSGENTGELFF
TRBJ2-7 TRBD2 TRBV6-2/TRBV6-3 . TGTGCCAGCAGTTACGCTAGCGGGGGGGAACTTTACGAGCAGTACTTC CASSYASGGELYEQYF
TRBJ2-7 TRBD2 TRBV10-3 . TGTGCCATCAGGCCCGGGACTATCTCCTACGAGCAGTACTTC CAIRPGTISYEQYF
TRBJ1-5 . TRBV5-1 . TGCGCCAGCAGAAGTGGAGTTGGGAATCAGCCCCAGCATTTT CASRSGVGNQPQHF
TRBJ2-1 TRBD2 TRBV10-3 . TGTGCCATCAGAGGACTAGCGGCTAGCAATGAGCAGTTCTTC CAIRGLAASNEQFF
TRBJ2-7 TRBD2 TRBV7-8 . TGTGCCAGCTTAGAGGGACTAGCGGGGGAGCCCTACGAGCAGTACTTC CASLEGLAGEPYEQYF
TRBJ1-6 TRBD1 TRBV2 . TGTGCCAGCAGGAGATCGGGGGGGACAGGGAATTCACCCCTCCACTTT CASRRSGGTGNSPLHF
TRBJ2-3 TRBD1 TRBV4-3 . TGCGCCAGCAGCCAAGACGGAGGACAGGGAACAGATACGCAGTATTTT CASSQDGGQGTDTQYF
TRBJ2-1 . TRBV6-2/TRBV6-3 . TGTGCCAGCAGCCCCGACAGATACAATGAGCAGTTCTTC CASSPDRYNEQFF
TRBJ1-6 . TRBV13 . TGTGCCAGCAGCTTAGAGGACACAAATAATTCACCCCTCCACTTT CASSLEDTNNSPLHF
TRBJ1-1 . TRBV9 . TGTGCCAGCAGAGCCACGGGGGGCACTGAAGCTTTCTTT CASRATGGTEAFF
TRBJ2-7 TRBD2 TRBV7-9 . TGTGCCAGCAGCTTTAGCGGGAGGGGGGCCTACGAGCAGTACTTC CASSFSGRGAYEQYF
TRBJ1-1 TRBD1 TRBV7-9 . TGTTCAAGTAAGGGACAGGGACACACTGAAGCTTTCTTT CSSKGQGHTEAFF
TRBJ2-1 TRBD2 TRBV4-1 . TGCGCCAGCAGCCAAGGGAGCGGGAGGAGCTACAATGAGCAGTTCTTC CASSQGSGRSYNEQFF
TRBJ1-5 . TRBV6-5 . TGTGCCAGTTGGGGGGGAAGCAATCAGCCCCAGCATTTT CASWGGSNQPQHF
TRBJ2-7 . TRBV27 . TGTGCCAGCAGTTTAGGTAGGGGGGGCTCAACCCACGAGCAGTACTTC CASSLGRGGSTHEQYF
TRBJ2-2 . TRBV11-2 . TGTGCCAGCTCCAGGACGAACACCGGGGAGCTGTTTTTT CASSRTNTGELFF
TRBJ2-7 TRBD1 TRBV6-5 . TGTGCCAGCAGATCGACAGGGGCCACCTACGAGCAGTACTTC CASRSTGATYEQYF
TRBJ1-2 TRBD1 TRBV7-2 . TGTGCCAGCAGCTTAGTACAGGGGCGAGGCTATGGCTACACCTTC CASSLVQGRGYGYTF
TRBJ2-7 . TRBV6-5 once TGTGCCAGCAGTTCGGTGACATACGAGCAGTACTTC CASSSVTYEQYF
TRBJ2-2 . TRBV6-5 . TGTGCCAGCAGTTGGTTAGGGGCGAACACCGGGGAGCTGTTTTTT CASSWLGANTGELFF
TRBJ2-7 . TRBV11-3 few TGTGCCAGCAGCTTATTGATCTCGGACACACTTTACGAGCAGTACTTC CASSLLISDTLYEQYF
TRBJ2-7 TRBD2 TRBV6-5 . TGTGCCAGCAGTTGGGGGTGGACTAGCGGAGGGTACGAGCAGTACTTC CASSWGWTSGGYEQYF
TRBJ1-2 . TRBV7-9 . TGTGCCAGCAGCTTAATGGAGATTTACGTCGACTACACCTTC CASSLMEIYVDYTF
TRBJ1-2 TRBD1 TRBV6-5 . TGTGCCAGCAGTCAACTTACAGGGGGCGGGTATGGCTACACCTTC CASSQLTGGGYGYTF
TRBJ2-3 . TRBV7-9 . TGTGCCAGCAGCTTATCATCAGTAGATACGCAGTATTTT CASSLSSVDTQYF
TRBJ2-3 TRBD1 TRBV6-2/TRBV6-3 . TGTGCCAGCAGCCCTGACAGGGGGCAAGGCACAGATACGCAGTATTTT CASSPDRGQGTDTQYF
TRBJ1-1 . TRBV6-5 . TGTGCCAGCAGTAGGGGGGGCTCTGAAGCTTTCTTT CASSRGGSEAFF
TRBJ2-5 TRBD2 TRBV19 . TGTGCCAGTAGTAGGACTAGCGGGGGGCGGGGGACCCAGTACTTC CASSRTSGGRGTQYF
TRBJ2-6 . TRBV5-1 . TGCGCCAGCAGCTTGCAAGGGGTCTCTGGGGCCAACGTCCTGACTTTC CASSLQGVSGANVLTF
TRBJ2-3 . TRBV5-1 . TGCGCCAGCAGCTTAAGGACGGGAACAGATACGCAGTATTTT CASSLRTGTDTQYF
TRBJ1-1 . TRBV6-2/TRBV6-3 few TGTGCCAGCAGCCCTACCCAACTACAGGCCCGGTTAGGCACTGAAGCTTTCTTT CASSPTQLQARLGTEAFF
TRBJ2-1 TRBD1 TRBV11-2 . TGTGCCAGCAGCTTGGACAGGCTCTCCTACAATGAGCAGTTCTTC CASSLDRLSYNEQFF
TRBJ1-5 . TRBV6-5 . TGTGCCAGCAGTTTAGCCCGGGGCAATCAGCCCCAGCATTTT CASSLARGNQPQHF
TRBJ2-5 . TRBV24-1 . TGTGCCACCAGTGATTTGCAGGCAGGGCAAGAGACCCAGTACTTC CATSDLQAGQETQYF
TRBJ2-7 TRBD2 TRBV9 . TGTGCCAGCAGCCCCCGTCAAGCGGGAGTAGTCCCTTCGAACGAGCAGTACTTC CASSPRQAGVVPSNEQYF
TRBJ2-7 . TRBV6-2/TRBV6-3 once TGTGCCAGCAGTTATAATTCCTACGAGCAGTACTTC CASSYNSYEQYF
TRBJ1-6 TRBD1 TRBV28 . TGTGCCAGCAGTTTCCCTGTCGGGACAGGGGGCGGGCCCCTCCACTTT CASSFPVGTGGGPLHF
TRBJ2-3 TRBD2 TRBV4-3 . TGCGCCAGCAGCCACGGGACTAGCGGGGGCACAGATACGCAGTATTTT CASSHGTSGGTDTQYF
TRBJ2-7 . TRBV4-2 . TGTGCCAGCACCTCTCCTTACAGGGCCTACGAGCAGTACTTC CASTSPYRAYEQYF
TRBJ1-3 . TRBV5-1 . TGCGCCAGCAGCTTGGAAGCAGGGACTGGAAACACCATATATTTT CASSLEAGTGNTIYF
TRBJ2-5 TRBD1 TRBV24-1 . TGTGCCACCTCCGCGGGACAGGCGGAGAGAGAGACCCAGTACTTC CATSAGQAERETQYF
TRBJ1-5 . TRBV19 . TGTGCCAGTAGTCAGGGTTATAGCAATCAGCCCCAGCATTTT CASSQGYSNQPQHF
TRBJ1-1 TRBD1 TRBV9 . TGTGCCAGCAGCGTCTCTCCGGGACAGGGATATAACACTGAAGCTTTCTTT CASSVSPGQGYNTEAFF
TRBJ2-3 . TRBV10-3 . TGTGCCATCAGGAGACAGTCTGGGTCAGATACGCAGTATTTT CAIRRQSGSDTQYF
TRBJ2-2 . TRBV6-5 once TGTGCCGGAGGACACAGGGTCCTCGTCGGGGAGCTGTTTTTT CAGGHRVLVGELFF
TRBJ2-6 . TRBV24-1 . TGTGCCACCAGTGATTTAAGGCAGGGGACTGGGGCCAACGTCCTGACTTTC CATSDLRQGTGANVLTF
TRBJ2-7 TRBD2 TRBV24-1 . TGTGCCACCAGTGATTCAAACCCTACTAGCGGGAGACCCTACGAGCAGTACTTC CATSDSNPTSGRPYEQYF